Listed below are T cell receptor beta chains from one sample, sequenced in a study of blood T cell repertoires in COVID-19. Profiled with immunoSEQ multiplex PCR; TCRdb holds only in-frame clones, not every one. Altogether a few hundred thousand clones are present, 86% being singletons, with the ten largest covering 4% to 4.5%. The sample taken for sequencing was peripheral blood. The receptors here all came from a man aged 45-65 years with acute or convalescent COVID-19. Both conserved end residues are part of each CDR3. For some rows the clone size is stated as once, few or many, or as a class when expanded; others skip it.

v_gene | abundance | CDR3aa
TRBV18 | few | CASSPGPGQGNTEAFF
TRBV2 | - | CASSFRAGGTDTQYF
TRBV3-1/TRBV3-2 | once | CASSPGQGIQETQYF
TRBV6-5 | - | CASTPDSLGGYTF
TRBV6-4 | - | CASSGPGGYGYTF
TRBV30 | - | CASRGTNSPLHF
TRBV29-1 | - | CSVEGGEETQYF
TRBV7-2 | - | CASSPSEWGDTGELFF
TRBV2 | - | CASNDRPNTEAFF
TRBV30 | - | CAWNTGPYGYTF
TRBV18 | - | CASSPKRQGAAGRTEAFF
TRBV5-6 | - | CASSFRGLGANVLTF
TRBV14 | - | CASSQDAGVGYGYTF
TRBV18 | - | CASSLGQGLFF
TRBV18 | - | CASSPGDNGYTF
TRBV6-5 | - | CASDSRGASGNTIYF
TRBV7-2 | - | CASSLLSSTDTQYF
TRBV14 | - | CASSQERGGVNTQYF
TRBV2 | - | CASSVTRLATGELFF
TRBV14 | - | CASSRQGWEQFF
TRBV19 | once | CASGTLDSGNQPQHF
TRBV7-9 | - | CASSLPTGMKTEAFF
TRBV4-1 | - | CASSQVLQLFPNYGYTF
TRBV4-1 | - | CASSPDWTEGNSPLHF
TRBV11-1 | - | CASSTGDYGYTF
TRBV6-5 | - | CASSYSGGGLKEKLFF
TRBV7-9 | few | CASRPGQVNEKLFF
TRBV5-8 | - | CASSAQGLAGNTIYF
TRBV6-6 | - | CASSPRDSNEKLFF
TRBV7-8 | few | CASSLPRNEQYF
TRBV6-4 | - | CASSDQTGTQAFF
TRBV27 | - | CASSFSRGNSNQPQHF
TRBV5-1 | - | CASSLARTGPDGYTF
TRBV14 | - | CASSQGILVYEQYF
TRBV5-1 | - | CASRYVSGQDYGYTF
TRBV7-2 | once | CASSLAAVEITGELFF
TRBV3-1/TRBV3-2 | - | CASSQAGSGGTGELFF
TRBV2 | - | CASKPGQGRSNQPQHF
TRBV27 | - | CASSSSTSNSYGYTF
TRBV5-1 | - | CASSLQEHYGYTF
TRBV14 | - | CASSPGTDQPQHF
TRBV2 | - | CASSEQGQNGYTF
TRBV19 | once | CASSSTVFYGYTF
TRBV5-1 | - | CASSAGQVWGYGYTF
TRBV7-2 | - | CASSPTSGGPQETQYF
TRBV19 | - | CASSPGQATNEKLFF
TRBV4-1 | few | CASSQDRGETQYF
TRBV2 | - | CASSLGQGRNSPLHF
TRBV19 | - | CASIKAAGPEAFF
TRBV5-4 | few | CASSLAPTKPGNTIYF
TRBV10-1 | - | CASSDMPGQANTEAFF
TRBV3-1/TRBV3-2 | few | CASSPSQGGGVKAFF